This is a list of T cell receptor beta chains from one sample in a study of shared clonotypes between healthy human individuals. Assay: immunoSEQ multiplex PCR; the TCRdb copy retains only in-frame clones and omits some. The sample has millions of clones, approximately 93% seen once. The sample taken for sequencing was naive CD4+ T cells from PBMCs. The receptors shown here come from a man between 18 and 29 years old in good health. Some clones in this sample may be carry-over from other donors' samples. Each CDR3 is given with its conserved first and last residue. The order of the fields is V gene, clone size, J gene, CDR3 length, D gene, CDR3 DNA, CDR3 protein. A D gene is named only where the DNA matches it firmly. Expanded clones get a size class; other rows say once, few or many, or leave the size out.

TRBV9,.,TRBJ1-6,15,.,TGTGCCAGCAGCGTAGTCCCCCTGGATAATTCACCCCTCCACTTT,CASSVVPLDNSPLHF
TRBV18,few,TRBJ1-1,16,.,TGTGCCAGCTCGAATCTCCTAGTGGGTGGCGATACTGAAGCTTTCTTT,CASSNLLVGGDTEAFF
TRBV7-8,.,TRBJ1-2,14,TRBD1,TGTGCCAGCAGCGGGAGGACAGGGCGCTATGGCTACACCTTC,CASSGRTGRYGYTF
TRBV2,few,TRBJ1-1,13,TRBD1,TGTGCCAGCGTCGACAGGGGGCAGACTGAAGCTTTCTTT,CASVDRGQTEAFF
TRBV2,.,TRBJ2-2,15,TRBD1,TGTGCCAGCAATGACAGGGATTTGTTTGGCGGGGAGCTGTTTTTT,CASNDRDLFGGELFF
TRBV6-5,.,TRBJ1-4,14,.,TGTGCCAGCAGTCAGCCGGGTTTTAATGAAAAACTGTTTTTT,CASSQPGFNEKLFF
TRBV27,.,TRBJ1-3,15,.,TGTGCCAGCAGTCCCGACAGAGATCGTGGAAACACCATATATTTT,CASSPDRDRGNTIYF
TRBV5-4,few,TRBJ2-1,16,.,TGTGCCAGCACCCAAGGAGGGGCGCAACAATTCTATGAGCAGTTCTTC,CASTQGGAQQFYEQFF
TRBV18,once,TRBJ2-7,17,TRBD2,TGTGCCAGCTCACCTTACCCAAGACTAGCGGGAAAGGAAGAGCAGTACTTC,CASSPYPRLAGKEEQYF
TRBV7-9,once,TRBJ1-2,15,.,TGTGCCAGCAGCTTAGCGGTCCGGGTAGACTATGGCTACACCTTC,CASSLAVRVDYGYTF
TRBV6-5,.,TRBJ2-3,13,.,TGTGCCAGCAGTTACAGGGGTGGGAATACGCAGTATTTT,CASSYRGGNTQYF
TRBV6-6,.,TRBJ2-7,14,TRBD2,TGTGCCAGCAGGCTCTACGGGACTAGCGGCGAGCAGTACTTC,CASRLYGTSGEQYF
TRBV30,.,TRBJ2-4,12,.,TGTGCCGTGGGAACAGGAGGTTACATTCAGTACTTC,CAVGTGGYIQYF
TRBV5-4,.,TRBJ1-2,14,.,TGTGCCAGCAGCCAACCGGTAGCCCACTATGGCTACACCTTC,CASSQPVAHYGYTF
TRBV28,.,TRBJ2-3,16,TRBD2,TGTGCCAGCAGCTCCCGTGGTAGCGGGAGCTCAGATACGCAGTATTTT,CASSSRGSGSSDTQYF
TRBV30,.,TRBJ2-5,14,TRBD2,TGTGCCTGGAATGGTCTAGCGGGGGGAGAGACCCAGTACTTC,CAWNGLAGGETQYF
TRBV28,.,TRBJ1-2,15,.,TGTGCCAGCAGTTTATCTCCAGCCATCACCCCAGGCTACACCTTC,CASSLSPAITPGYTF
TRBV28,.,TRBJ2-5,13,.,TGTGCCAGCACCCTAGACGGCGGAGAGACCCAGTACTTC,CASTLDGGETQYF
TRBV29-1,.,TRBJ1-1,12,.,TGCAGCGTAGGACCGGAGAACACTGAAGCTTTCTTT,CSVGPENTEAFF
TRBV6-5,.,TRBJ2-2,12,.,TGTGCCAGCACTAGCCACACCGGGGAGCTGTTTTTT,CASTSHTGELFF
TRBV5-1,.,TRBJ2-5,18,TRBD2,TGCGCCAGCAGCCCCAACCCGAGGACTAGCGGCTTCCAAGAGACCCAGTACTTC,CASSPNPRTSGFQETQYF
TRBV6-6,.,TRBJ1-1,11,.,TGTGCCAGCACTACCTTAAGGAAAGCTTTCTTT,CASTTLRKAFF
TRBV11-3,once,TRBJ2-2,15,TRBD1,TGTGCCAGCAGGTCGGGACAGGGGGACACCGGGGAGCTGTTTTTT,CASRSGQGDTGELFF
TRBV9,.,TRBJ2-3,14,.,TGTGCCAGCAGTGTCTATGCGGGCACAGATACGCAGTATTTT,CASSVYAGTDTQYF
TRBV5-4,.,TRBJ2-1,15,TRBD2,TGTGCCAGCAGCCCCGGGGTAGCGGGGTACAATGAGCAGTTCTTC,CASSPGVAGYNEQFF
TRBV5-1,.,TRBJ2-1,15,TRBD2,TGCGCCAGCAGCTTGACTAGCGGGACCCTCAATGAGCAGTTCTTC,CASSLTSGTLNEQFF
TRBV7-3,.,TRBJ1-1,13,.,TGTGCCAGCAGTCGTGAGGCGAACACTGAAGCTTTCTTT,CASSREANTEAFF
TRBV7-2,.,TRBJ2-1,15,TRBD2,TGTGCCAGCAGCACCCTAGCGGGAGGGGCCAATGAGCAGTTCTTC,CASSTLAGGANEQFF
TRBV21-1,.,TRBJ1-5,18,.,TGTGCCAGCAGCCACACCCGGGCGGAGGAACCTAGCAATCAGCCCCAGCATTTT,CASSHTRAEEPSNQPQHF
TRBV25-1,.,TRBJ1-5,12,TRBD1,TGTGCCAGCAGCCAGGGGGCGCAGCCCCAGCATTTT,CASSQGAQPQHF
TRBV28,.,TRBJ2-5,13,.,TGTGCCAGCAGTTCCCGAATCCAAGAGACCCAGTACTTC,CASSSRIQETQYF
TRBV28,.,TRBJ2-7,13,TRBD1,TGTGCCAGTATATCGGGACAGAACTACGAGCAGTACTTC,CASISGQNYEQYF
TRBV6-5,.,TRBJ1-5,14,.,TGTGCCAGCAGTTCCAGGGAAGGCAATCAGCCCCAGCATTTT,CASSSREGNQPQHF
TRBV4-3,.,TRBJ2-3,14,.,TGCGCCAGCAGCCAAGACCCGGGCGCCCGTCGGCAGTATTTT,CASSQDPGARRQYF
TRBV28,.,TRBJ2-7,15,.,TGTGCCAGCAGCCCCGGGACGGAGAGCCCCAGGGAGCAGTACTTC,CASSPGTESPREQYF
TRBV18,.,TRBJ2-7,14,TRBD1,TGTGCCAGCTCACCCGGGACAGGGACCTACGAGCAGTACTTC,CASSPGTGTYEQYF
TRBV6-5,.,TRBJ2-7,13,.,TGTGCCAGCACCCGACGGGGGTACTACGAGCAGTACTTC,CASTRRGYYEQYF
TRBV7-3,.,TRBJ2-1,16,TRBD2,TGTGCCAGCAGCTTAATTAGCGGGAGGGCCGCGAGTGAGCAGTTCTTC,CASSLISGRAASEQFF
TRBV7-3,once,TRBJ2-4,14,TRBD2,TGTGCCAGTTCTAGCGGGAGGGCCGGAAACATTCAGTACTTC,CASSSGRAGNIQYF
TRBV27,.,TRBJ1-1,15,TRBD1,TGTGCCAGCAGCTTACTCAGACAGGGGAACACTGAAGCTTTCTTT,CASSLLRQGNTEAFF
TRBV9,.,TRBJ2-3,15,.,TGTGCCAGCAGCGTAGCTAGTAGGAGCACAGATACGCAGTATTTT,CASSVASRSTDTQYF
TRBV21-1,.,TRBJ1-5,14,.,TGTGCCAGCAGCCCAAGCATCGGGGCCCAGCCCCAGCATTTT,CASSPSIGAQPQHF
TRBV5-1,.,TRBJ2-1,14,TRBD2,TGCGCCAGCAGCGCCGGACTAGCGGGAGATCGAGAGTTCTTC,CASSAGLAGDREFF
TRBV28,.,TRBJ2-2,15,.,TGTGCCACCGGGGACGGCCAATGGACTACCGGGGAGCTGTTTTTT,CATGDGQWTTGELFF
TRBV7-9,few,TRBJ1-2,14,.,TGTGCCAGCAGCCAAAACTCATGGGACTATGGCTACACCTTC,CASSQNSWDYGYTF
TRBV4-1,.,TRBJ1-2,14,.,TGCGCCAGCAGCCAATGGGGTTCACAGGGAAACTACACCTTC,CASSQWGSQGNYTF
TRBV5-1,.,TRBJ1-5,15,.,TGCGCCAGCAGCTTGGCCGGAGTAATCAATCAGCCCCAGCATTTT,CASSLAGVINQPQHF
TRBV5-4,.,TRBJ2-6,16,TRBD1,TGTGCCAGCAGCGCAACAACAGGGGCTGGGGCCAACGTCCTGACTTTC,CASSATTGAGANVLTF
TRBV2,.,TRBJ2-4,16,.,TGTGCCAGCAAAGATTCCATAGAGTTAGCCAAAAACATTCAGTACTTC,CASKDSIELAKNIQYF
TRBV9,.,TRBJ2-2,15,.,TGTGCCAGCAGCGTGGATGGACCGAACACCGGGGAGCTGTTTTTT,CASSVDGPNTGELFF
TRBV6-6,.,TRBJ2-5,13,.,TGTGCCAGCAGTTACGGGCACCAAGAGACCCAGTACTTC,CASSYGHQETQYF
TRBV7-7,.,TRBJ1-3,15,.,TGTGCCAGCAGCTTACGGATAGGGTCTGGAAACACCATATATTTT,CASSLRIGSGNTIYF
TRBV9,.,TRBJ2-1,14,.,TGTGCCAGCAGCGGTGGCAGGACCTACAATGGGCAGTTCTTC,CASSGGRTYNGQFF
TRBV30,few,TRBJ2-2,13,.,TGTGCCTGGAGTGGGGGGAACACCGGGGAGCTGTTTTTT,CAWSGGNTGELFF
TRBV7-9,.,TRBJ2-7,14,.,TGTGCCAGCAGCTTGGCCGGGAATCTCTGGGAGCAGTACTTC,CASSLAGNLWEQYF
TRBV5-1,.,TRBJ1-1,15,.,TGCGCCAGCAGCTCCACGGGACAATTGAACACTGAAGCTTTCTTT,CASSSTGQLNTEAFF
TRBV2,.,TRBJ2-5,14,.,TGTGCCAGCAGCGCCCGGGCAGGGCCTGAGACCCAGTACTTC,CASSARAGPETQYF
TRBV6-5,.,TRBJ2-7,13,.,TGTGCCAGCAGCACCGGGAGCCATTACGAGCAGTACTTC,CASSTGSHYEQYF